The rows below give T cell receptor beta chains drawn from one sample of a study of identical twins. Each CDR3 protein gets one entry after TCRdb re-called the 5' RACE reads with MiXCR. Of 500,000 to 550,000 distinct CDR3 sequences listed, about a fifth are singletons. This sample also belongs to another study, concerning yellow fever vaccine responses in identical twins.

The sample consisted of CD4+ T cells sorted from blood. The origin of the receptors is a woman younger than 35 in good health. Each CDR3 is given with its conserved first and last residue. The D gene is left open where the match is weak. Rows may omit the clone size; those that give it use once, few, many or a size class.

abundance,len,v_gene,j_gene,d_gene,CDR3aa,CDR3nt
few,11,TRBV12-3/TRBV12-4,TRBJ2-5,NA,CATLRGETQYF,TGTGCCACCCTTCGGGGGGAGACCCAGTACTTC
NA,14,TRBV20-1,TRBJ2-3,TRBD2,CSASGAGGTDTQYF,TGCAGTGCTAGCGGTGCGGGGGGCACAGATACGCAGTATTTT
NA,14,TRBV11-2,TRBJ1-1,NA,CASSFNRVNTEAFF,TGTGCCAGCAGCTTTAACAGGGTGAACACTGAAGCTTTCTTT
few,17,TRBV7-9,TRBJ2-2,NA,CASSPKPPLGNTGELFF,TGTGCCAGCAGCCCAAAACCTCCACTGGGGAACACCGGGGAGCTGTTTTTT
NA,14,TRBV4-1,TRBJ2-7,NA,CASSHTEGPYEQYF,TGCGCCAGCAGCCATACAGAGGGCCCTTACGAGCAGTACTTC
NA,15,TRBV5-5,TRBJ1-5,NA,CASSYAGGGNQPQHF,TGTGCCAGCAGCTACGCGGGGGGTGGCAATCAGCCCCAGCATTTT
NA,14,TRBV5-6,TRBJ1-1,NA,CASKYRAANTEAFF,TGTGCCAGTAAGTACAGGGCCGCGAACACTGAAGCTTTCTTT
few,13,TRBV27,TRBJ2-3,NA,CASSFNEGDTQYF,TGTGCCAGCAGTTTCAACGAGGGGGACACGCAGTATTTT
NA,14,TRBV5-1,TRBJ1-1,NA,CASSLVGENTEAFF,TGCGCCAGCAGCTTGGTGGGTGAAAACACTGAAGCTTTCTTT
NA,14,TRBV11-2,TRBJ1-3,NA,CASSPRTSGNTIYF,TGTGCCAGCAGCCCTCGGACCTCTGGAAACACCATATATTTT
few,15,TRBV10-3,TRBJ1-6,NA,CAISEGQTYNSPLHF,TGTGCCATCAGTGAGGGACAGACTTATAATTCACCCCTCCACTTT
many,14,TRBV29-1,TRBJ2-1,TRBD1,CSVGETGGYNEQFF,TGCAGCGTTGGAGAGACAGGGGGCTACAATGAGCAGTTCTTC